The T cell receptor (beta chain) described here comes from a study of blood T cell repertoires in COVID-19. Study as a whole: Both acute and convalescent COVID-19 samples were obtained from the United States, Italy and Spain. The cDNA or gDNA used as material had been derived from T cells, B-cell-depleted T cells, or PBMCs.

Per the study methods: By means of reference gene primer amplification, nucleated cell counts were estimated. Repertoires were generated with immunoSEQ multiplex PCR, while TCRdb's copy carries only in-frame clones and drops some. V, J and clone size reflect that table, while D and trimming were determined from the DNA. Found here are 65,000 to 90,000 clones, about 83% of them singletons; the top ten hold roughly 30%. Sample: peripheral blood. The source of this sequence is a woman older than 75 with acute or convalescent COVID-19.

The CDR3 protein is CASSPSTGNEQYF. The CDR3 DNA sequence: TGTGCCAGCTCACCAAGTACAGGGAACGAGCAGTACTTC. The chain uses TRBV18 and TRBJ2-7, with a tentative D call TRBD1 (6 bases). The CDR3 is 13 residues long. The germline V gene has CDR1 KGHSH and CDR2 LQKENI. V was shortened by 2 bases and J by 5 bases, with 10 bases between the two germline ends.